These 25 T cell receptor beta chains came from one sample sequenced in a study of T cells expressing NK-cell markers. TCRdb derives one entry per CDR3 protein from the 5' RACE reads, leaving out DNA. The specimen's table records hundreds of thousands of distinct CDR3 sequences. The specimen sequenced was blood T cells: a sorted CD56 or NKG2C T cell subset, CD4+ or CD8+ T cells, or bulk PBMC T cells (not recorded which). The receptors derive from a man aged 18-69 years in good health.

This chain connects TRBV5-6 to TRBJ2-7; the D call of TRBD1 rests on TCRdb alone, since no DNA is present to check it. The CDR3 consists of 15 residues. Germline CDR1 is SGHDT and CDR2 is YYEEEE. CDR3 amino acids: CASSRTRTGGYEQYF.

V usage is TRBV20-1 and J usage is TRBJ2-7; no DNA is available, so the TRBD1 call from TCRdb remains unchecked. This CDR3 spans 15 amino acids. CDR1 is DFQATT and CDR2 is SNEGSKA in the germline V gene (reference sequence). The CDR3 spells CSGTGTGGLSYEQYF.

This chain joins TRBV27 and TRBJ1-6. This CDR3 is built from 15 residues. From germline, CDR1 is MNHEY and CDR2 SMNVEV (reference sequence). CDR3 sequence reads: CASKVESSYNSPLHF.

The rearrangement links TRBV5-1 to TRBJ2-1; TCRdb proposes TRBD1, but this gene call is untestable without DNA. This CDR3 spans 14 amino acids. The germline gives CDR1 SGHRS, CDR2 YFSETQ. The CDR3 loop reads CASSLVAGTVGQFF.

The chain's CDR3 is CASSQYIGTGTRYAEIGEQYF. The V and J genes are TRBV23-1 and TRBJ2-7; TCRdb indicates TRBD1, and absent DNA this call remains unverified. TRBV23-1 is recorded as an ORF, its role being uncertain. The CDR3 is made up of 21 amino acids.

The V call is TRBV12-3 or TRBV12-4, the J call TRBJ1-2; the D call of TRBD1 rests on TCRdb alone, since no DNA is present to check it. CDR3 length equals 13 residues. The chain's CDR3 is CASSLTGVGGYTF.

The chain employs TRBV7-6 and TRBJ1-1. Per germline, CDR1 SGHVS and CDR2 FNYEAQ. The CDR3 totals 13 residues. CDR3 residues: CASSEQQATEAFF.

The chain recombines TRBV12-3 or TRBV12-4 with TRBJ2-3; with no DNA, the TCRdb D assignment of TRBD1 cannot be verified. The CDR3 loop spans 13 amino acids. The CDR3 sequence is CASSLEFGGPQYF.

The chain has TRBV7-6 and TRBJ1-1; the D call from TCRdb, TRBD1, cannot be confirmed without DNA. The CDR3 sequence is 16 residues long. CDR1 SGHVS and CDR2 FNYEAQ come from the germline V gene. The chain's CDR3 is CASSYPGKAMNTEAFF.

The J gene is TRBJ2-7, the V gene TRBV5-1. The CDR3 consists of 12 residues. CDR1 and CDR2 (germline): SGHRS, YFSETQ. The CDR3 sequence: CASSLTMTEQYF.

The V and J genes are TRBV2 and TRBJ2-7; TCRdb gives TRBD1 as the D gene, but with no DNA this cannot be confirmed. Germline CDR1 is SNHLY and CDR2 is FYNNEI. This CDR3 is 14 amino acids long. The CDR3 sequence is CASSGQSVSYEQYF.

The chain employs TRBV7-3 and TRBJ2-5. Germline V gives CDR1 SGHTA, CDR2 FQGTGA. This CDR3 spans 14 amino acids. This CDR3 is CASSILWAQETQYF.

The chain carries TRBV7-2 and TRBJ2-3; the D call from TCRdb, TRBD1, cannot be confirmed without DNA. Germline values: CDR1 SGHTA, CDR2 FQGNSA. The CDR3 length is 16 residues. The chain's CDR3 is CASSLAGRGSTDTQYF.

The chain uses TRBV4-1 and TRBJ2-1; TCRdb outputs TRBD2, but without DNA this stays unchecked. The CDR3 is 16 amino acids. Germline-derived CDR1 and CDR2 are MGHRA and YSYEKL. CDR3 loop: CASSRETSGGANEQFF.

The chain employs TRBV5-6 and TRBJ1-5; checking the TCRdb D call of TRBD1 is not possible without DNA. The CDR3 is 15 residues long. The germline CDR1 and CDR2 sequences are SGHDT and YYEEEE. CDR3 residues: CASSLAGVGNQPQHF.

The CDR3: CASGLTGQGPYEQYF. The chain has TRBV12-5 and TRBJ2-7; TCRdb lists TRBD1, though no DNA is available to test this call. The CDR3 extends over 15 amino acids. The germline V gene has CDR1 LGHNT and CDR2 FRNRAP.

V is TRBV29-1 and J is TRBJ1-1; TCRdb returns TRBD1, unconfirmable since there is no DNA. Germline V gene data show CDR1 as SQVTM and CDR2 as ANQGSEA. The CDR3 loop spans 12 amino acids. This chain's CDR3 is CSSNRVGTEAFF.

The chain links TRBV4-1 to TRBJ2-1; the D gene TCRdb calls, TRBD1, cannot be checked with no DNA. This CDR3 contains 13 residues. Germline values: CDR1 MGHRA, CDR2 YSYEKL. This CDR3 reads CASSRDRGREQFF.

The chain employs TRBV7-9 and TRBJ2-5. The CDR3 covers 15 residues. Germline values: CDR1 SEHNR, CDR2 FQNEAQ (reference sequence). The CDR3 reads CASSLGRLGRETQYF. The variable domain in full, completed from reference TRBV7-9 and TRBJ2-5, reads DTGVSQNPRHKITKRGQNVTFRCDPISEHNRLYWYRQTLGQGPEFLTYFQNEAQLEKSRLLSDRFSAERPKGSFSTLEIQRTEQGDSAMYLCASSLGRLGRETQYFGPGTRLLVL.

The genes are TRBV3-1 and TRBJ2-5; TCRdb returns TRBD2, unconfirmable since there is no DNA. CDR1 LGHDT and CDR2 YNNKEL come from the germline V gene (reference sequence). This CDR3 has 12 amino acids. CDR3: CASISGGQTQYF.

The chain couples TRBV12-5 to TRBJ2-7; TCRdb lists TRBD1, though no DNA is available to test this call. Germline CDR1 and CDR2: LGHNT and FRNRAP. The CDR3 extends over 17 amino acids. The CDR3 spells CASGLTSGGLNSYEQYF.

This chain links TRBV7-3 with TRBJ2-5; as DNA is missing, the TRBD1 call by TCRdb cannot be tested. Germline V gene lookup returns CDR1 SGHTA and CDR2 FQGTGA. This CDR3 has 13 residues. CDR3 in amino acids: CASSGQGGETQYF. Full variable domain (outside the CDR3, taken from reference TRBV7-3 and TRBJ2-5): GAGVSQTPSNKVTEKGKYVELRCDPISGHTALYWYRQSLGQGPEFLIYFQGTGAADDSGLPNDRFFAVRPEGSVSTLKIQRTERGDSAVYLCASSGQGGETQYFGPGTRLLVL.

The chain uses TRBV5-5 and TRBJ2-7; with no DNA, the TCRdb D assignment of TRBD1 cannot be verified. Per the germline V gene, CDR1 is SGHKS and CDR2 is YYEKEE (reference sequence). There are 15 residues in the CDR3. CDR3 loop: CASSLATGNTYEQYF.

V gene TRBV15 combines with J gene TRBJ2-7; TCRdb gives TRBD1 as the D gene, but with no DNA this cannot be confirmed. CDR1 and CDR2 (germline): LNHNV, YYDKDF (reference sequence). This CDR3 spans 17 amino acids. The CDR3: CATSPLFRGQVIHEQYF.

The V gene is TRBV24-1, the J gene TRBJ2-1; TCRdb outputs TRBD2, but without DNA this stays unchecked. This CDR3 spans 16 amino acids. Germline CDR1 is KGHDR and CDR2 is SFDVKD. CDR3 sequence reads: CATSESQGLADRGQFF.